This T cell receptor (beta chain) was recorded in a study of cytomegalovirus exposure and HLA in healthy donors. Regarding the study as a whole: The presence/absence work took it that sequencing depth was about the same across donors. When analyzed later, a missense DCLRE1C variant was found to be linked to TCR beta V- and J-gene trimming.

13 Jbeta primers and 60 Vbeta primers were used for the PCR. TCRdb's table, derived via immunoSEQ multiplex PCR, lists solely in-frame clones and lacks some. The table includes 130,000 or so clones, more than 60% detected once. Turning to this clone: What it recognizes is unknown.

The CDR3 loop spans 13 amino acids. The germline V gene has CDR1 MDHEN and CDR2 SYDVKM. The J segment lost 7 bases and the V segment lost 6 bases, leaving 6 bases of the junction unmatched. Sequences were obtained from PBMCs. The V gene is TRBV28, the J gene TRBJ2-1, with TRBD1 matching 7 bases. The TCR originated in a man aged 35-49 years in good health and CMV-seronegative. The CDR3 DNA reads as TGTGCCAGCAGGGAGACAGGGAGAAATGAGCAGTTCTTC. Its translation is CASRETGRNEQFF.